Below, 32 T cell receptor beta chains from the same sample are listed, as sequenced in a study of control samples from healthy donors and cancer patients. Assay used: immunoSEQ multiplex PCR; TCRdb lists only in-frame clones, some missing. This sample has fewer than 120,000 clones; 85% to 90% occur once, and the top ten carry around 3.5%. Material: PBMCs. The receptors originated from a woman aged 55-69 years with lung cancer.

The chain couples TRBV4-1 to TRBJ2-1; maybe TRBD2 (5 bases). The CDR3 is 16 amino acids. Germline CDR1 MGHRA, CDR2 YSYEKL. V shed 1 base and J shed 6 bases, with 16 bases lying between them. The CDR3 spells CASSQAPTPRGNEQFF. CDR3 DNA sequence: TGCGCCAGCAGCCAAGCCCCCACTCCACGGGGCAATGAGCAGTTCTTC.

CDR3 coding DNA: TGTGCCACCAGTGATTTCTCCGACAGGGACGGACTCGGCACTGAAGCTTTCTTT. It specifies CATSDFSDRDGLGTEAFF. V is TRBV24-1 and J is TRBJ1-1, with 7 bases lining up with TRBD1. The CDR3 covers 18 residues. The V segment lost 1 base and the J segment 4 bases; nucleotides outside the gene matches: 14. Germline loops: CDR1 KGHDR, CDR2 SFDVKD.

The chain couples TRBV18 to TRBJ1-1; D may be TRBD1 (5 bases). Germline CDR1 KGHSH, CDR2 LQKENI. The CDR3 has 14 residues. V lost 6 bases, J lost 5 bases, and 16 bases lay in between. DNA of the CDR3: TGTGCCAGCTCCGAAGCCCCGGACAAAACTGAAGCTTTCTTT. It encodes CASSEAPDKTEAFF.

The rearrangement joins TRBV2 to TRBJ2-3, with D possibly TRBD2 on 5 matching bases. Per the germline V gene, CDR1 is SNHLY and CDR2 is FYNNEI. The CDR3 totals 12 residues. Trimming took off 11 bases at V and 2 bases at J, with 11 bases between the two ends. The CDR3 region has the DNA TGTGCCCCCAAGGAGGACACAGATACGCAGTATTTT. Its translation: CAPKEDTDTQYF. The full variable domain, in which reference TRBV2 and TRBJ2-3 provide the parts outside the CDR3, is EPEVTQTPSHQVTQMGQEVILRCVPISNHLYFYWYRQILGQKVEFLVSFYNNEISEKSEIFDDQFSVERPDGSNFTLKIRSTKLEDSAMYFCAPKEDTDTQYFGPGTRLTVL.

This sequence joins TRBV16 and TRBJ2-1; 9 bases match TRBD2. The ends lost 1 base at V and 9 bases at J; junction bases unmatched: 10. The CDR3 contains 16 residues. The germline V gene has CDR1 KGHSY and CDR2 FQNENV. The CDR3 spells CASSQLAGGPLGEQFF. Written as DNA, the CDR3 is TGTGCCAGCAGCCAATTGGCGGGAGGGCCATTGGGTGAGCAGTTCTTC. Complete variable domain (other parts from reference TRBV16 and TRBJ2-1): GEEVAQTPKHLVRGEGQKAKLYCAPIKGHSYVFWYQQVLKNEFKFLISFQNENVFDETGMPKERFSAKCLPNSPCSLEIQATKLEDSAVYFCASSQLAGGPLGEQFFGPGTRLTVL.

The chain combines TRBV5-5 with TRBJ2-2; no reliable D call. The CDR3 is 14 residues long. V lost 3 bases and J lost 5, with 11 bases in between. Germline-derived CDR1 and CDR2 are SGHKS and YYEKEE (reference sequence). For the CDR3, the DNA is TGTGCCAGCAGCTCCCAATTGGGTACCGGGGAGCTGTTTTTT. Translated: CASSSQLGTGELFF.

This clone was observed once. The V and J genes are TRBV12-3 or TRBV12-4 and TRBJ1-2; D gene uncertain. Trimming stripped 1 base from V and 7 bases from J, with 10 bases between. This CDR3 has 13 amino acids. CDR3 DNA sequence: TGTGCCAGCAGTTTAGTGGCGGAAAGTGGCTACACCTTC. It codes for CASSLVAESGYTF.

The chain carries TRBV7-9 and TRBJ2-5; D remains ambiguous. The germline V gene encodes CDR1 SEHNR and CDR2 FQNEAQ (reference sequence). The CDR3 consists of 14 residues. Trimming removed 1 base from V and 5 bases from J, with 11 bases in between. CDR3 nucleotides: TGTGCCAGCAGCTTAGAAGGGTGGCGGGAGACCCAGTACTTC. Amino acids: CASSLEGWRETQYF.

The chain links TRBV6-6 to TRBJ2-1, with D unresolved. CDR3 length equals 12 residues. Germline V gene lookup returns CDR1 MNHNY and CDR2 SVGAGI (reference sequence). Trimming took off 2 bases at V and 6 bases at J, with 5 bases between the two ends. CDR3 nucleotides: TGTGCCAGCAGTTACGTCGGCAATGAGCAGTTCTTC. This sequence encodes CASSYVGNEQFF.

To note about this clone: This sample includes further DNA sequences coding for the same CDR3. The chain employs TRBV2 and TRBJ1-2; TRBD1 matches 11 bases. CDR1 SNHLY and CDR2 FYNNEI come from the germline V gene. This CDR3 is built from 14 residues. V trimming: 3 bases; J trimming: 7 bases; junction bases outside the gene matches: 4. CDR3 coding DNA: TGTGCCAGCAGTGAGGGACAGGGGGTGGGTGGCTACACCTTC. Its translation is CASSEGQGVGGYTF.

This sequence joins TRBV27 and TRBJ1-1; 7 bases line up with TRBD1. Germline trimming cut 6 bases from V and 3 bases from J; bases unmatched to any gene: 10. Germline V lookup: CDR1 MNHEY, CDR2 SMNVEV (reference sequence). The length of the CDR3 is 15 residues. CDR3 sequence reads: CASRHRGGVDTEAFF. The CDR3 DNA reads TGTGCCAGCAGGCATAGAGGGGGCGTTGACACTGAAGCTTTCTTT.

This chain links TRBV28 with TRBJ1-1, with D uncertain. This CDR3 has 12 residues. Trimming removed 4 bases at V and 7 bases at J, with 10 bases between. Looked up from germline, CDR1 is MDHEN and CDR2 is SYDVKM. In DNA, the CDR3 is TGTGCCAGCAGTTGGAGGGTACGTGAAGCTTTCTTT. Translated, it gives CASSWRVREAFF.

V gene TRBV30 combines with J gene TRBJ2-5; a weak D match, TRBD2 (6 bases). CDR3 length equals 15 residues. Trimming took off 5 bases at V and 5 bases at J, with 21 bases between the two ends. The germline V gene encodes CDR1 GTSNPN and CDR2 SVGIG (reference sequence). The CDR3 DNA follows: TGTGCCTGGGATCTCGGGTCAGCTCGGGGGGAGACCCAGTACTTC. Translating it yields CAWDLGSARGETQYF. Together with reference TRBV30 and TRBJ2-5, the CDR3 gives the full variable domain: SQTIHQWPATLVQPVGSPLSLECTVEGTSNPNLYWYRQAAGRGLQLLFYSVGIGQISSEVPQNLSASRPQDRQFILSSKKLLLSDSGFYLCAWDLGSARGETQYFGPGTRLLVL.

The chain joins TRBV7-2 to TRBJ1-2; TRBD1 agrees at 8 bases. J lost 6 bases, V lost 4 bases, and 10 bases had no gene match. Germline-derived CDR1 and CDR2 are SGHTA and FQGNSA. CDR3 length equals 15 residues. CDR3 in DNA: TGTGCCAGCAGCTCCCAGGGGGCGCCCCCGGATGGCTACACCTTC. It is translated as CASSSQGAPPDGYTF. Full variable domain (outside the CDR3, taken from reference TRBV7-2 and TRBJ1-2): GAGVSQSPSNKVTEKGKDVELRCDPISGHTALYWYRQSLGQGLEFLIYFQGNSAPDKSGLPSDRFSAERTGGSVSTLTIQRTQQEDSAVYLCASSSQGAPPDGYTFGSGTRLTVV.

The chain is built from TRBV4-2 and TRBJ2-2; maybe TRBD2 (6 bases). Germline values: CDR1 LGHNA, CDR2 YNFKEQ. This CDR3 spans 16 amino acids. With 0 bases removed from V and 6 bases from J, the gap between germline ends came to 14 bases. The CDR3 sequence: CASSQDITGVSGELFF. The CDR3 DNA reads TGTGCCAGCAGCCAAGATATTACGGGAGTGTCCGGGGAGCTGTTTTTT.

The V call is TRBV3-1 (or the pseudogene TRBV3-2), the J call TRBJ2-3; 12 bases match TRBD1. Germline trimming cut 0 bases from V and 4 bases from J; bases unmatched to any gene: 5. This CDR3 contains 17 residues. Germline V gene sequence: CDR1 LGHDT, CDR2 YNNKEL (reference sequence). The CDR3: CASSQEGQGASPDTQYF. CDR3 in DNA: TGTGCCAGCAGCCAAGAGGGACAGGGGGCCTCCCCAGATACGCAGTATTTT.

The chain uses TRBV5-4 and TRBJ2-1; 7 bases fit TRBD2. CDR1 and CDR2 from the germline V gene are SGHNT and YYREEE (reference sequence). Trimming took 0 bases from V and 9 from J; bases not matched to a gene: 12. The CDR3 loop spans 16 amino acids. CDR3: CASSLGGGSRPGEQFF. CDR3 DNA sequence: TGTGCCAGCAGCTTGGGTGGCGGGAGTAGGCCCGGTGAGCAGTTCTTC.

The chain combines TRBV19 with TRBJ2-1; 11 positions agree with TRBD2. From germline, CDR1 is LNHDA and CDR2 SQIVND (reference sequence). The junction had 3 bases not matched to a gene; V was cut back by 3 bases and J by 14 bases. This CDR3 comprises 12 residues. The CDR3 here is CASSITSGGKFF. For the CDR3, the DNA is TGTGCCAGTAGTATTACTAGCGGGGGAAAGTTCTTC.

J is TRBJ2-1 and V is TRBV6-5; D gene uncertain. Germline lookup yields CDR1 MNHEY and CDR2 SVGAGI. Trimming removed 6 bases at V and 9 bases at J, with 18 bases between. CDR3 length: 14 amino acids. The CDR3 reads CASSDQIGNPEQFF. The CDR3 DNA is TGTGCCAGCAGCGACCAAATTGGGAACCCTGAGCAGTTCTTC.

This chain connects TRBV6-1 to TRBJ1-3; the match to TRBD1 covers 8 bases. Trimming removed 0 bases from V and 4 bases from J; junction bases left unmatched: 8. This CDR3 contains 17 residues. In germline, CDR1 is MNHNS, CDR2 SASEGT. Here the CDR3 reads CASSEAYRTGPGNTIYF. The CDR3 bases are TGTGCCAGCAGTGAAGCGTATCGGACAGGGCCGGGAAACACCATATATTTT.

The chain combines TRBV7-6 with TRBJ1-3; the D gene is possibly TRBD1 (6 bases). The V gene's germline CDR1 is SGHVS and CDR2 FNYEAQ. Trimming pared 3 bases from V and 2 bases from J, leaving 14 bases between. The CDR3 loop spans 16 amino acids. CDR3 sequence reads: CASSLETEGAGNTIYF. The CDR3, as DNA: TGTGCCAGCAGCTTGGAGACCGAGGGGGCTGGAAACACCATATATTTT.

The chain combines TRBV7-9 with TRBJ1-5, with TRBD1 as a possible D gene (5 bases). CDR3 length: 16 amino acids. Germline loops: CDR1 SEHNR, CDR2 FQNEAQ (reference sequence). Trimming shortened V by 1 base and J by 5 bases, and 15 bases separated the two germline ends. The CDR3 loop reads CASSLDVPGPHQPQHF. As DNA, the CDR3 is TGTGCCAGCAGCTTAGATGTGCCAGGGCCCCATCAGCCCCAGCATTTT. Using reference TRBV7-9 and TRBJ1-5 for the parts outside the CDR3, the full variable domain is DTGVSQNPRHKITKRGQNVTFRCDPISEHNRLYWYRQTLGQGPEFLTYFQNEAQLEKSRLLSDRFSAERPKGSFSTLEIQRTEQGDSAMYLCASSLDVPGPHQPQHFGDGTRLSIL.

This clone was counted a single time. This chain uses TRBV21-1 with TRBJ2-7. TRBV21-1 is tagged as a pseudogene. The CDR3 loop spans 12 amino acids. The CDR3 region is CASTPPGPRQYF. The CDR3 region has the DNA TGTGCCAGCACGCCCCCGGGACCCCGTCAGTACTTC.

The chain combines TRBV5-1 with TRBJ1-1; the D is unclear. The CDR3 runs 15 residues. Germline values: CDR1 SGHRS, CDR2 YFSETQ. V dropped 1 base and J dropped 6 bases, with 16 bases sitting between them. CDR3 in amino acids: CASSLRSTSVPEAFF. The CDR3 DNA follows: TGCGCCAGCAGCTTGAGGTCGACGTCGGTACCTGAAGCTTTCTTT.

This chain uses TRBV11-3 with TRBJ2-7; D is ambiguous. This CDR3 contains 11 residues. With 3 bases removed from V and 5 bases from J, the gap between germline ends came to 5 bases. Germline V CDR1 and CDR2: SGHNT, YENEEA. For the CDR3, the DNA is TGTGCCAGCAGCTTTGGGGACGAGCAGTACTTC. As protein: CASSFGDEQYF.

This clone was found a few times. The V gene is TRBV19, the J gene TRBJ1-5; D remains unclear. V was trimmed by 5 bases and J by 3 bases, leaving 8 bases between them. Germline V gene data show CDR1 as LNHDA and CDR2 as SQIVND (reference sequence). This CDR3 spans 13 amino acids. The CDR3 nucleotides read TGTGCCAGTAGTGGCGGACCCAATCAGCCCCAGCATTTT. Its translation is CASSGGPNQPQHF. The variable domain in full, with the rest retrieved from reference TRBV19 and TRBJ1-5, is DGGITQSPKYLFRKEGQNVTLSCEQNLNHDAMYWYRQDPGQGLRLIYYSQIVNDFQKGDIAEGYSVSREKKESFPLTVTSAQKNPTAFYLCASSGGPNQPQHFGDGTRLSIL.

The rearrangement uses TRBV5-1 and TRBJ2-1; the match to TRBD2 covers 10 bases. CDR3 length: 14 amino acids. Trimming removed 8 bases from V and 4 bases from J; junction bases left unmatched: 6. Germline-derived CDR1 and CDR2 are SGHRS and YFSETQ. The CDR3 DNA reads TGCGCCAGTCAAACTAGCGGGGTTTACAATGAGCAGTTCTTC. Its protein product is CASQTSGVYNEQFF.

The chain carries TRBV6-5 and TRBJ1-1; 7 nucleotides line up with TRBD1. The CDR3 length is 16 residues. Germline V gives CDR1 MNHEY, CDR2 SVGAGI. Unmatched junction bases numbered 10, after V lost 4 bases and J lost 2 bases. The CDR3 spells CASSLGSGQLNTEAFF. For the CDR3, the DNA is TGTGCCAGCAGTTTAGGGTCGGGACAGCTTAACACTGAAGCTTTCTTT.

This chain links TRBV7-2 with TRBJ1-3; D gene unclear. The germline V gene encodes CDR1 SGHTA and CDR2 FQGNSA. V was clipped by 2 bases and J by 4 bases, with 6 bases between them. The CDR3 spans 13 residues. CDR3 residues: CASSLPPGNTIYF. The CDR3 coding sequence is TGTGCCAGCAGCTTACCCCCCGGAAACACCATATATTTT.

The gene calls are TRBV29-1 and TRBJ1-1; possible D gene TRBD1, 5 bases. V dropped 7 bases and J dropped 5 bases, with 14 bases sitting between them. Germline V gene data show CDR1 as SQVTM and CDR2 as ANQGSEA. The length of the CDR3 is 12 residues. CDR3 DNA: TGCAGCGCCCAAGACAGCGGGACTGAAGCTTTCTTT. This translates into CSAQDSGTEAFF.

This clone is a singleton in its sample. The rearrangement joins TRBV5-4 to TRBJ1-5; 7 bases match TRBD1. The V gene's germline CDR1 is SGHNT and CDR2 YYREEE (reference sequence). J lost 6 bases, V lost 4 bases, and 7 bases had no gene match. CDR3 length equals 14 residues. CDR3 in DNA: TGTGCCAGCAGCCAAGGGGGCGCGGCTCAGCCCCAGCATTTT. This gives the protein CASSQGGAAQPQHF. Together with reference TRBV5-4 and TRBJ1-5, the CDR3 gives the full variable domain: ETGVTQSPTHLIKTRGQQVTLRCSSQSGHNTVSWYQQALGQGPQFIFQYYREEENGRGNFPPRFSGLQFPNYSSELNVNALELDDSALYLCASSQGGAAQPQHFGDGTRLSIL.

The chain uses TRBV3-1 (or the pseudogene TRBV3-2) and TRBJ2-3; no clear D. V was shortened by 1 base and J by 4 bases, with 12 bases between the two germline ends. The CDR3 sequence is 15 residues long. The V gene's germline CDR1 is LGHDT and CDR2 YNNKEL (reference sequence). The CDR3 DNA reads TGTGCCAGCAGCCAAGGACTTACGGTAGCAGATACGCAGTATTTT. This gives the protein CASSQGLTVADTQYF.